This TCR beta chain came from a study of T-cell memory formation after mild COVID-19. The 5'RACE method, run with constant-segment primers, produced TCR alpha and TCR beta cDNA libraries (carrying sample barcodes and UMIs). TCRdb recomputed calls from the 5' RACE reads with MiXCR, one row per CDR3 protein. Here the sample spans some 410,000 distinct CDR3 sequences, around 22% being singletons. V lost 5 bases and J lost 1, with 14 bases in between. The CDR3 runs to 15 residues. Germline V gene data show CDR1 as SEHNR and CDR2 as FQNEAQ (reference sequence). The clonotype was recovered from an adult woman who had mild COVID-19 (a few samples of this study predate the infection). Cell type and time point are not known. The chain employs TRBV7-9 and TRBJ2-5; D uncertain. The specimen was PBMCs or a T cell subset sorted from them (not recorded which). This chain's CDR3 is CASSAWGRAQETQYF. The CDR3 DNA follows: TGTGCCAGCAGCGCATGGGGAAGAGCCCAAGAGACCCAGTACTTC.